Many counts were recorded for the clone carrying this TCR beta chain. This entry comes from a study of spatial heterogeneity in lung cancer. TCRdb reprocessed the 5' RACE reads via MiXCR and lists one record per CDR3 protein. The data hold tens of thousands of distinct CDR3 sequences, with about 5.8% observed a single time. Noted time point: sample taken at primary tumor resection. Samples were donated by 72 untreated early-stage non-small cell lung cancer patients. V shed 6 bases and J shed 2 bases, with 12 bases lying between them. The CDR3 consists of 14 residues. Germline values: CDR1 MDHEN, CDR2 SYDVKM.

This chain uses TRBV28 with TRBJ2-3; D ambiguous. The receptor's source is a male donor with early-stage non-small cell lung cancer. Sequences were derived from PBMCs, sampled at surgery. The CDR3 region is CASSSPGYTDTQYF. CDR3 nucleotides: TGTGCCAGCAGCAGCCCCGGGTACACAGATACGCAGTATTTT.